What follows describes a single T cell receptor beta chain. CDR3 length equals 14 residues. Per germline, CDR1 LNHDA and CDR2 SQIVND (reference sequence). The V and J ends lost 7 bases and 3 bases respectively, with 16 bases between them. This sample stems from a study of blood T cell repertoires in COVID-19. Study-level information: The study drew acute and convalescent COVID-19 samples from the United States, Italy and Spain. T cells, B-cell-depleted T cells, or PBMCs supplied cDNA or gDNA.

Original processing methods: Amplified reference gene primers provided the basis for estimating nucleated cell counts. Here immunoSEQ multiplex PCR was the method, and the copy in TCRdb shows in-frame clones only, minus some. V, J and clone size were drawn from that table, and D and trimming were deduced from the DNA. The sample has 200,000 to 300,000 clones, roughly 90% seen once. Source material: peripheral blood. The TCR sequence derives from a woman aged 25-40 years with acute or convalescent COVID-19. This chain joins TRBV19 and TRBJ2-7, with D unresolved. This CDR3 is CASTPRKEGYEQYF. The CDR3 bases are TGTGCCAGTACCCCGAGGAAGGAAGGCTACGAGCAGTACTTC.